The present T cell receptor (beta chain) was sequenced within a study of shared clonotypes between healthy human individuals. Trimming cost V 4 bases and J 4 bases, with 11 bases left between them. The CDR3 totals 13 residues. CDR1 is SGHDT, CDR2 YYEEEE, per germline. The run depth of the assay was deep. Sequenced by immunoSEQ multiplex PCR; TCRdb stores in-frame clones only, minus some. The top ten clones hold under 0.15% of a sample with 2 million to 3 million clones, around 90% of them seen once. From CD4+ cells came CD45RA+ naive and CD45RA-negative memory subsets. This clone has a handful of counts.

The gene calls are TRBV5-6 and TRBJ1-1; D is perhaps TRBD1 (6 bases). The TCR originated in a man younger than 35 in good health. Sequencing used naive CD4+ T cells sorted from blood. Regarding subset: CD45RA+ positively selected. CDR3 nucleotide sequence: TGTGCCAGCAGCCCGGACAGTCGCACTGAAGCTTTCTTT. This sequence encodes CASSPDSRTEAFF.